Included here is one T cell receptor beta chain sequence, with context. Its specificity is unknown. The entry originates in a study of T cell repertoires in cytomegalovirus infection. As for the study in general: Public TCR beta signatures were indicative of both CMV infection and a matching HLA type.

TCRdb fed the reads into MiXCR, producing one record per CDR3 protein. The sample contains roughly 500,000 distinct CDR3 sequences, 16% of which appear only once. The CDR3 consists of 15 residues. Trimming at V came to 11 bases and at J to 10 bases, leaving 21 bases not matched to a gene. Germline V gives CDR1 SNHLY, CDR2 FYNNEI. General study points: Identification of carriers of CMV plus the relevant HLA was performed using cumulative public TCR beta family frequency.

The TCR was taken from a human donor in good health (CMV status not recorded). Some clones in this sample may be carry-over from other donors' samples. The sequenced sample was CD8+ T cells from PBMCs. This rearrangement joins TRBV2 to TRBJ1-1, with 8 bases that match TRBD1. The CDR3 DNA follows: TGTGCCTTTCGTACCGGGACAGGACGGACCGTCGGAGCTTTCTTT. Translating gives CAFRTGTGRTVGAFF.